This entry lists 21 T cell receptor beta chains sequenced from one sample in a study of vaccination effects on CD4 cells after COVID-19. Before sequencing took place, the ViraFEST assay used viral peptide pools to expand antigen-specific CD4+ T cells. Subsequent to a culture period of 10 days, CD4+ T cells were isolated. Sequencing was performed with immunoSEQ multiplex PCR; in TCRdb, only in-frame clones are kept and a portion is missing. The sample carries 55,000 to 65,000 clones, roughly 80% recorded once. What these receptors recognize is not known. The material sequenced was CD4+ T cells from PBMCs cultured with HCoV-229E spike peptides, taken before COVID-19 vaccination. The receptors were sampled from a human donor who received a COVID-19 vaccine.

The V and J genes are TRBV6-6 and TRBJ1-2; TRBD1 might be the D (6 bases). CDR1 and CDR2 from the germline V gene are MNHNY and SVGAGI (reference sequence). CDR3 length equals 16 residues. Trimming shortened V by 4 bases and J by 4 bases, and 19 bases separated the two germline ends. The DNA for the CDR3 is TGTGCCAGCAGTTCCCCAGACAGGAGGGTTACCTATGGCTACACCTTC. Its protein product is CASSSPDRRVTYGYTF.

V is TRBV7-8 and J is TRBJ2-5; 7 positions agree with TRBD2. In germline, CDR1 is SGHVS, CDR2 FQNEAQ. After removal of 2 bases from V and 4 bases from J, the junction contained 4 bases not matched to a gene. This CDR3 has 14 amino acids. The CDR3 sequence is CASSLWEGSETQYF. In nucleotides, the CDR3 is TGTGCCAGCAGCTTATGGGAGGGGTCAGAGACCCAGTACTTC.

The V gene is TRBV2, the J gene TRBJ1-1; a weak D match, TRBD1 (6 bases). The ends were cut back, 7 bases at V and 6 bases at J, with 15 bases in the middle. The CDR3 length is 13 residues. Germline V gene sequence: CDR1 SNHLY, CDR2 FYNNEI. CDR3 in amino acids: CASNTGPGAEAFF. Here the CDR3 DNA reads TGTGCCAGCAACACAGGGCCAGGCGCTGAAGCTTTCTTT.

The rearrangement uses TRBV6-5 and TRBJ1-2, with a weak D call TRBD1 (5 bases). The V and J ends lost 6 bases and 4 bases respectively, with 15 bases between them. CDR1 is MNHEY and CDR2 is SVGAGI in the germline V gene. This CDR3 is built from 14 residues. The CDR3 DNA reads TGTGCCAGCAGGACAGATCCCTATGGCTATGGCTACACCTTC. Encoded protein: CASRTDPYGYGYTF.

The chain has TRBV7-9 and TRBJ2-1; D is perhaps TRBD2 (5 bases). There are 12 residues in the CDR3. Trimming shortened V by 1 base and J by 9 bases, and 7 bases separated the two germline ends. In germline, CDR1 is SEHNR, CDR2 FQNEAQ (reference sequence). The CDR3 here is CASSLGAGEQFF. The DNA of the CDR3 is TGTGCCAGCAGCTTAGGGGCGGGTGAGCAGTTCTTC.

J is TRBJ1-3 and V is TRBV5-4; D ambiguous. V dropped 0 bases and J dropped 2 bases, with 6 bases sitting between them. The V gene's germline CDR1 is SGHNT and CDR2 YYREEE (reference sequence). This CDR3 is built from 14 residues. CDR3 nucleotide sequence: TGTGCCAGCAGCTTGGACGGCACTGGAAACACCATATATTTT. This translates into CASSLDGTGNTIYF.

The V and J genes are TRBV6-5 and TRBJ2-3; the match to TRBD1 covers 7 bases. The germline CDR1 and CDR2 sequences are MNHEY and SVGAGI. V lost 6 bases, J lost 6 bases, and 9 bases stayed unmatched. The CDR3 is 14 amino acids. CDR3 amino acids: CASRRTGLGDTQYF. The CDR3, as DNA: TGTGCCAGCAGGAGGACAGGATTGGGCGATACGCAGTATTTT.

The chain carries TRBV29-1 and TRBJ2-5; 9 bases line up with TRBD1. CDR1 and CDR2 from the germline V gene are SQVTM and ANQGSEA. J lost 4 bases, V lost 5 bases, and 8 bases had no gene match. This CDR3 comprises 14 residues. The CDR3 reads CSVLGQGGVETQYF. CDR3 in DNA: TGCAGCGTTCTGGGACAGGGAGGCGTAGAGACCCAGTACTTC.

This rearrangement joins TRBV20-1 to TRBJ2-2; 9 positions match TRBD2. Unmatched junction bases numbered 5, after V lost 3 bases and J lost 0 bases. The V gene's germline CDR1 is DFQATT and CDR2 SNEGSKA (reference sequence). This CDR3 has 16 amino acids. The CDR3 nucleotides read TGCAGTGCTAGTATAGCGGGGGTTCCGAACACCGGGGAGCTGTTTTTT. Translated, it gives CSASIAGVPNTGELFF.

The chain links TRBV2 to TRBJ1-1; 10 positions match TRBD1. Germline lookup yields CDR1 SNHLY and CDR2 FYNNEI. CDR3 length equals 14 residues. Germline trimming cut 9 bases from V and 4 bases from J; bases unmatched to any gene: 8. Here the CDR3 DNA reads TGTGCCAGGACCCCGACAGGGGGCTTCACTGAAGCTTTCTTT. This encodes CARTPTGGFTEAFF.

The chain employs TRBV19 and TRBJ1-6; D may be TRBD1 (6 bases). CDR1 and CDR2 (germline): LNHDA, SQIVND (reference sequence). The CDR3 length is 15 residues. Between the trimmed V and J ends, which lost 7 bases and 10 bases, there was a span of 20 bases. In DNA, the CDR3 is TGTGCCAGTAAGGAGGGGAATGGGGGCTCATCACCCCTCCACTTT. This translates into CASKEGNGGSSPLHF.

This clone was recorded a few times. This rearrangement joins TRBV12-3 or TRBV12-4 to TRBJ2-1, with 7 nucleotides matching TRBD1. The CDR3 loop spans 12 amino acids. V was pared by 4 bases and J by 8 bases, with 2 bases of the junction left unmatched. DNA of the CDR3: TGTGCCAGCAGTTCTGACAGGGATGAGCAGTTCTTC. Translated, it gives CASSSDRDEQFF.

This chain links TRBV10-3 with TRBJ2-2, with 7 bases fitting TRBD2. V shed 6 bases, J shed 2 bases, and the junction held 6 bases outside the gene matches. Germline V lookup: CDR1 ENHRY, CDR2 SYGVKD. The CDR3 loop spans 15 amino acids. The CDR3 coding sequence is TGTGCCATCAGATCGGGGGGTTTTAACACCGGGGAGCTGTTTTTT. Its translation: CAIRSGGFNTGELFF.

Here the CDR3 reads CATSAAGSRETQYF. CDR3 DNA: TGTGCCACCAGTGCCGCAGGGTCGCGAGAGACCCAGTACTTC. The rearrangement joins TRBV24-1 to TRBJ2-5; D might be TRBD1 (5 bases). The germline gives CDR1 KGHDR, CDR2 SFDVKD. This CDR3 is built from 14 residues. V was clipped by 5 bases and J by 4 bases, with 13 bases between them.

The chain uses TRBV12-3 or TRBV12-4 and TRBJ1-2; a possible D gene is TRBD1 (6 bases). This CDR3 is built from 13 residues. The V gene lost 5 bases and the J gene lost 8 bases, with 15 bases spanning the gap. CDR3 loop: CASSRGQIGGYTF. The CDR3 nucleotides read TGTGCCAGCAGTCGCGGACAGATCGGAGGCTACACCTTC.

This chain joins TRBV6-5 and TRBJ2-1, with TRBD1 identical over 7 bases. The germline gives CDR1 MNHEY, CDR2 SVGAGI. This CDR3 is built from 13 residues. Trimming at V came to 6 bases and at J to 5 bases, leaving 4 bases not matched to a gene. The CDR3 nucleotides read TGTGCCAGCAGCCACAGGGGTCACAATGAGCAGTTCTTC. Translation gives CASSHRGHNEQFF.

DNA of the CDR3: TGTGCCAGCAGCTTAGATCTTCAATTTAACTATGGCTACACCTTC. Translating it yields CASSLDLQFNYGYTF. The chain links TRBV7-2 to TRBJ1-2; D is undetermined. The CDR3 loop spans 15 amino acids. Trimming shortened V by 1 base and J by 1 base, and 10 bases separated the two germline ends. The germline CDR1 and CDR2 sequences are SGHTA and FQGNSA. Variable domain in full (rest from reference TRBV7-2 and TRBJ1-2): GAGVSQSPSNKVTEKGKDVELRCDPISGHTALYWYRQSLGQGLEFLIYFQGNSAPDKSGLPSDRFSAERTGGSVSTLTIQRTQQEDSAVYLCASSLDLQFNYGYTFGSGTRLTVV.

This sequence joins TRBV7-2 and TRBJ2-7; 7 bases line up with TRBD1. Per the germline V gene, CDR1 is SGHTA and CDR2 is FQGNSA. This CDR3 spans 18 amino acids. V lost 0 bases, J lost 4 bases, and 15 bases stayed unmatched. The CDR3 nucleotides are TGTGCCAGCAGCTTAGCTGCTCCAATCGGGCCAGGGGGTTACGAGCAGTACGTC. Its translation: CASSLAAPIGPGGYEQYV.

The chain couples TRBV28 to TRBJ2-1, with TRBD1 as a possible D gene (6 bases). The CDR3 has 16 residues. The germline V and J ends were trimmed by 5 bases and 7 bases, with 21 bases remaining between them. Germline-derived CDR1 and CDR2 are MDHEN and SYDVKM. CDR3 amino acids: CASSRPYRVTGNEQFF. CDR3 coding DNA: TGTGCCAGCAGTCGTCCTTACAGGGTAACCGGGAATGAGCAGTTCTTC.

This clone showed up just a few times. V and J are TRBV4-1 and TRBJ2-6, with 7 bases aligning to TRBD1. Trimming cost V 1 base and J 1 base; bases outside gene matches: 7. Germline loops: CDR1 MGHRA, CDR2 YSYEKL. The CDR3 covers 18 residues. CDR3: CASSQGVRGKSGANVLTF. CDR3 nucleotide sequence: TGCGCCAGCAGCCAAGGAGTCAGGGGGAAATCTGGGGCCAACGTCCTGACTTTC.

The chain carries TRBV10-3 and TRBJ2-2; weak D call: TRBD1 (5 bases). V lost 0 bases and J lost 5, with 7 bases in between. The CDR3 contains 14 residues. Germline CDR1 and CDR2: ENHRY and SYGVKD. CDR3 bases: TGTGCCATCAGTGAGTCACAGGAGACCGGGGAGCTGTTTTTT. Translating it yields CAISESQETGELFF.